These 7 T cell receptor beta chains were sequenced from one sample in a study of OX40 agonist ivuxolimab in advanced cancers. Library construction relied on the immunoSEQ multiplex PCR assay. Not all clones reach the TCRdb copy of this immuneACCESS table, which keeps in-frame sequences only. Checked studies attribute under half of the gap to unresolved V genes and leave the rest unexplained. For this sample the table gives some 80,000 clones, of which roughly 84% were detected only once. The ten largest make up approximately 0.67% of the sample. Sample: CD4+ or CD8+ T cells sorted from blood, taken in a trial of the OX40 agonist ivuxolimab. These receptors came from an adult with an advanced solid tumor such as melanoma, head and neck, liver or kidney cancer.

The CDR3 loop reads CASSRAGGRTGELFF. CDR3 sequence (DNA): TGTGCCAGCAGCCGCGCGGGGGGGCGAACCGGGGAGCTGTTTTTT. The V call is TRBV7-8, the J call TRBJ2-2, with 9 nucleotides matching TRBD2. The V and J ends lost 5 bases and 5 bases, in that order; junction bases with no gene match: 6. The CDR3 extends over 15 amino acids. The germline gives CDR1 SGHVS, CDR2 FQNEAQ.

This sequence joins TRBV28 and TRBJ1-4; unclear D gene. Germline-derived CDR1 and CDR2 are MDHEN and SYDVKM. The CDR3 has 14 amino acids. V was cut by 2 bases and J by 5 bases, with 9 bases left in between. The CDR3 region has the DNA TGTGCCAGCAGTTTAGGGCAGATCAATGAAAAACTGTTTTTT. This translates into CASSLGQINEKLFF.

The chain combines TRBV7-8 with TRBJ2-7; a weak D match, TRBD1 (7 bases). Germline-derived CDR1 and CDR2 are SGHVS and FQNEAQ. The ends were cut back, 1 base at V and 5 bases at J, with 21 bases in the middle. This CDR3 contains 17 residues. The CDR3 sequence is CASSLVVFSGGLHEQYF. The CDR3 DNA is TGTGCCAGCAGCTTAGTAGTTTTTTCAGGGGGACTCCACGAGCAGTACTTC.

This clone has only one observation. The gene calls are TRBV9 and TRBJ2-2; a possible D gene is TRBD2 (5 bases). The germline gives CDR1 SGDLS, CDR2 YYNGEE. The CDR3 covers 17 residues. V dropped 2 bases and J dropped 0 bases, with 14 bases sitting between them. CDR3 residues: CASSVGAGAANTGELFF. The CDR3 DNA is TGTGCCAGCAGCGTGGGCGCGGGCGCCGCGAACACCGGGGAGCTGTTTTTT.

This chain uses TRBV28 with TRBJ1-3; D is possibly TRBD1 (5 bases). The CDR3 length is 13 residues. Looked up from germline, CDR1 is MDHEN and CDR2 is SYDVKM. V was pared by 8 bases and J by 4 bases, with 12 bases between. CDR3 sequence reads: CASLLRQGNTIYF. In DNA form, the CDR3 reads TGTGCCAGCTTGCTGAGACAGGGAAACACCATATATTTT.

V and J are TRBV18 and TRBJ1-1, with TRBD1 as a possible D gene (5 bases). Trimming left V 3 bases short and J 7 bases short, with 9 bases between. Germline CDR1 KGHSH, CDR2 LQKENI. The CDR3 has 12 residues. The CDR3 is CASSPYQGEAFF. DNA for the CDR3: TGTGCCAGCTCACCTTATCAGGGTGAAGCTTTCTTT.

This rearrangement joins TRBV7-2 to TRBJ2-1; maybe TRBD1 (6 bases). CDR1 and CDR2 from the germline V gene are SGHTA and FQGNSA. Trimming pared 5 bases from V and 2 bases from J, leaving 13 bases between. The CDR3 has 15 amino acids. The CDR3 region is CASSADRTPYNEQFF. CDR3 bases: TGTGCCAGCAGCGCCGACAGGACTCCCTACAATGAGCAGTTCTTC.